This T cell receptor beta chain was identified during a study of cytomegalovirus exposure and HLA in healthy donors. Whole-study findings and limits: Analysis was performed later, and it showed HLA-associated TCR beta chains to be more clonally expanded than equally common others.

This clone was counted between two and nine times. Its antigen is unidentified. The CDR3 spans 14 residues. Germline CDR1 and CDR2: SNHLY and FYNNEI. Trimming cost V 2 bases and J 9 bases, with 14 bases left between them. PCR was performed using 60 Vbeta and 13 Jbeta primers. The table came from immunoSEQ multiplex PCR; TCRdb's copy has only in-frame clones and leaves some out. The sample contains 110,000 to 150,000 clones, roughly 76% of which appear only once. The TCR was taken from a woman aged 40 to 55 in good health and CMV-seronegative. The chain is built from TRBV2 and TRBJ1-5, with D maybe TRBD1 (5 bases). Sequenced input: PBMCs. The DNA of the CDR3 is TGTGCCAGCAGTGAACGGGAGGGTACAGGGCCCCAGCATTTT. Amino acid sequence: CASSEREGTGPQHF.